A single sample is the source of the 31 T cell receptor beta chains below, sequenced in a study of cytomegalovirus exposure and HLA in healthy donors. PCR involved 60 Vbeta and 13 Jbeta primers. Sequenced by immunoSEQ multiplex PCR; TCRdb stores in-frame clones only, minus some. This table holds around 130,000 clones, about 83% found once. The sample taken for sequencing was PBMCs. The receptors come from a girl aged 2-10 years in good health and CMV-seronegative.

The chain joins TRBV25-1 to TRBJ2-7; 7 positions agree with TRBD1. The CDR3 loop spans 14 amino acids. The V gene's germline CDR1 is MGHDK and CDR2 SYGVNS. V gave up 5 bases and J gave up 6 bases; unmatched junction bases: 10. The CDR3, as DNA: TGTGCCAGCAGTAGGGCAGGGGGTGGCGCCGAGCAGTACTTC. Translation gives CASSRAGGGAEQYF.

This clone has just one count. The J gene is TRBJ2-1, the V gene TRBV6-5, with D possibly TRBD1 on 6 matching bases. Per the germline V gene, CDR1 is MNHEY and CDR2 is SVGAGI. CDR3 length: 14 amino acids. V was pared by 4 bases and J by 3 bases, with 10 bases between. In DNA, the CDR3 is TGTGCCAGCAGTTCCCGGGACAACTACAATGAGCAGTTCTTC. It encodes CASSSRDNYNEQFF.

This clone has a single count. Its ends do not fully match the called genes, so a read error is possible. V is TRBV29-1 and J is TRBJ1-2; D gene unclear. The CDR3 spans 14 residues. From germline, CDR1 is SQVTM and CDR2 ANQGSEA. The CDR3 loop reads CSVERHPDYYGYTF. The DNA for the CDR3 is TGCAGCGTTGAACGCCACCCGGACTACTACGGCTACACCTTC.

The chain couples TRBV29-1 to TRBJ2-3, with 9 positions matching TRBD1. The CDR3 length is 15 residues. Trimming removed 7 bases from V and 1 base from J; junction bases left unmatched: 9. Germline V gene lookup returns CDR1 SQVTM and CDR2 ANQGSEA. Here the CDR3 DNA reads TGCAGCGCCGACCGGACAGGGGCCCGCACAGATACGCAGTATTTT. Translating it yields CSADRTGARTDTQYF.

The genes are TRBV30 and TRBJ1-6, with 9 bases identical to TRBD1. The V segment lost 6 bases and the J segment 8 bases; nucleotides outside the gene matches: 11. The CDR3 covers 15 residues. CDR1 is GTSNPN and CDR2 is SVGIG in the germline V gene (reference sequence). The CDR3 loop reads CACRPAGQGYSPLHF. CDR3 in DNA: TGTGCCTGTCGACCCGCGGGACAGGGTTATTCACCCCTCCACTTT.

The rearrangement uses TRBV28 and TRBJ1-2; possible D gene TRBD1, 6 bases. Trimming stripped 6 bases from V and 3 bases from J, with 14 bases between. Looked up from germline, CDR1 is MDHEN and CDR2 is SYDVKM. The CDR3 spans 14 residues. CDR3 protein: CASRGPGTYYGYTF. For the CDR3, the DNA is TGTGCCAGCAGGGGGCCCGGGACATACTATGGCTACACCTTC.

V and J are TRBV5-1 and TRBJ2-1; possible D gene TRBD2, 6 bases. Per germline, CDR1 SGHRS and CDR2 YFSETQ. This CDR3 comprises 18 residues. The V end was cut by 0 bases, the J end by 3 bases, with 19 bases between. The CDR3 loop reads CASSLDFEGAGIYNEQFF. As DNA, the CDR3 is TGCGCCAGCAGCTTGGACTTTGAAGGGGCGGGAATCTACAATGAGCAGTTCTTC.

V is TRBV21-1 and J is TRBJ2-2; the D call TRBD2 from the table was never checked on the DNA. TRBV21-1 corresponds to a pseudogene. The CDR3 covers 18 residues. CDR3 residues: CASSRRTSGGAYTGELFF. The DNA for the CDR3 is TGTGCCAGCAGCCGACGGACTAGCGGGGGGGCTTACACCGGGGAGCTGTTTTTT.

The table lists this clone with a few counts. The chain links TRBV10-3 to TRBJ2-2, with a tentative D call TRBD2 (6 bases). Trimming took off 4 bases at V and 6 bases at J, with 18 bases between the two ends. Looked up from germline, CDR1 is ENHRY and CDR2 is SYGVKD. The CDR3 covers 16 residues. CDR3 loop: CAISGNYGEVPGELFF. CDR3 coding DNA: TGTGCCATCAGTGGGAATTACGGGGAGGTCCCCGGGGAGCTGTTTTTT.

The V and J genes are TRBV7-6 and TRBJ2-7, with D possibly matching TRBD1 (5 bases). V was pared by 1 base and J by 2 bases, with 9 bases between. The CDR3 totals 14 residues. Germline V CDR1 and CDR2: SGHVS, FNYEAQ. CDR3 sequence (DNA): TGTGCCAGCAGCTTAGATTGGGGCGCCTACGAGCAGTACTTC. It translates to CASSLDWGAYEQYF.

The chain couples TRBV5-5 to TRBJ2-3, with D uncertain. V dropped 0 bases and J dropped 4 bases, with 24 bases sitting between them. The germline V gene has CDR1 SGHKS and CDR2 YYEKEE (reference sequence). The CDR3 extends over 19 amino acids. The CDR3 DNA is TGTGCCAGCAGCTTGGATCCAGCTCCATCCCCCGAGGCCTCAGATACGCAGTATTTT. Amino acids: CASSLDPAPSPEASDTQYF.

This sequence joins TRBV19 and TRBJ2-7, with a possible D match to TRBD1 (6 bases). Trimming cost V 0 bases and J 2 bases, with 17 bases left between them. The CDR3 spans 17 residues. Germline lookup yields CDR1 LNHDA and CDR2 SQIVND (reference sequence). The CDR3 is CASSIDLARGAAYEQYF. The CDR3 region has the DNA TGTGCCAGTAGTATAGATTTAGCCAGGGGAGCGGCCTACGAGCAGTACTTC.

This clone is labeled medium-sized. The chain has TRBV4-1 and TRBJ2-7; 8 nucleotides align to TRBD1. The CDR3 covers 14 residues. The V gene's germline CDR1 is MGHRA and CDR2 YSYEKL. V was pared by 5 bases and J by 2 bases, with 5 bases of the junction left unmatched. The CDR3 is CASSSNRGAYEQYF. The DNA of the CDR3 is TGCGCCAGCAGCTCTAACAGGGGGGCCTACGAGCAGTACTTC.

In its sample, this clone was seen once. V usage is TRBV6-6 and J usage is TRBJ2-7, with D maybe TRBD2 (7 bases). Per germline, CDR1 MNHNY and CDR2 SVGAGI (reference sequence). The V and J ends lost 6 bases and 0 bases respectively, with 15 bases between them. The CDR3 is made up of 15 amino acids. In DNA, the CDR3 is TGTGCCAGCAGACCCCAGGGGAGGGTCTCCTACGAGCAGTACTTC. Protein sequence: CASRPQGRVSYEQYF.

The V call is TRBV5-1, the J call TRBJ2-7; 7 nucleotides line up with TRBD2. J gave up 1 base and V 2 bases, and 9 bases lay outside the gene matches. The length of the CDR3 is 16 residues. Germline V gene data show CDR1 as SGHRS and CDR2 as YFSETQ. The CDR3 region is CASSFSGGRSSYEQYF. CDR3 nucleotide sequence: TGCGCCAGCAGCTTTAGTGGCGGGAGATCTTCCTACGAGCAGTACTTC. The complete variable domain, with remaining parts taken from reference TRBV5-1 and TRBJ2-7, reads KAGVTQTPRYLIKTRGQQVTLSCSPISGHRSVSWYQQTPGQGLQFLFEYFSETQRNKGNFPGRFSGRQFSNSRSEMNVSTLELGDSALYLCASSFSGGRSSYEQYFGPGTRLTVT.

This chain joins TRBV5-1 and TRBJ2-3, with TRBD2 as a possible D gene (5 bases). This CDR3 has 15 amino acids. Trimming took off 0 bases at V and 0 bases at J, with 8 bases between the two ends. CDR1 and CDR2 (germline): SGHRS, YFSETQ. This CDR3 reads CASSLVATSTDTQYF. Here the CDR3 DNA reads TGCGCCAGCAGCTTGGTAGCGACTAGCACAGATACGCAGTATTTT.

The chain has TRBV27 and TRBJ2-5; 11 bases are shared with TRBD1. V dropped 2 bases and J dropped 5; count of bases not matched to a gene: 4. CDR3 length: 15 amino acids. Germline assignment: CDR1 MNHEY and CDR2 SMNVEV (reference sequence). The CDR3 spells CASSLRDRGIETQYF. The CDR3 DNA reads as TGTGCCAGCAGTTTAAGGGACAGGGGGATTGAGACCCAGTACTTC.

The chain links TRBV6-6 to TRBJ1-5; D uncertain. The CDR3 length is 14 residues. Between the trimmed V and J ends, which lost 6 bases and 0 bases, there was a span of 9 bases. Germline CDR1 and CDR2: MNHNY and SVGAGI (reference sequence). The CDR3 is CASRIVDSNQPQHF. In DNA form, the CDR3 reads TGTGCCAGCAGGATAGTAGATAGCAATCAGCCCCAGCATTTT.

The genes are TRBV18 and TRBJ2-7; TRBD2 matches 10 bases. The V and J ends lost 3 bases and 2 bases, in that order; junction bases with no gene match: 13. The CDR3 contains 18 residues. Germline V gene data show CDR1 as KGHSH and CDR2 as LQKENI. In DNA, the CDR3 is TGTGCCAGCTCACCGAGGGACATGCCGGGACTAGCGACCTACGAGCAGTACTTC. It translates to CASSPRDMPGLATYEQYF.

The chain links TRBV7-2 to TRBJ2-3; a weak D match, TRBD2 (5 bases). The CDR3 is 14 amino acids. The V end lost 1 base, the J end lost 6 bases, and 11 bases lay between the germline ends. The germline gives CDR1 SGHTA, CDR2 FQGNSA. The CDR3 DNA sequence: TGTGCCAGCAGCTTAGACCCGGGGTCGGATACGCAGTATTTT. Residues: CASSLDPGSDTQYF. The variable domain in full, completed from reference TRBV7-2 and TRBJ2-3, reads GAGVSQSPSNKVTEKGKDVELRCDPISGHTALYWYRQSLGQGLEFLIYFQGNSAPDKSGLPSDRFSAERTGGSVSTLTIQRTQQEDSAVYLCASSLDPGSDTQYFGPGTRLTVL.

The chain uses TRBV4-1 and TRBJ2-1, with 7 bases aligning to TRBD2. The trim removed 1 base at V and 1 base at J, leaving 7 bases unmatched. The V gene's germline CDR1 is MGHRA and CDR2 YSYEKL. The CDR3 spans 17 residues. The CDR3 here is CASSQVIAGVSYNEQFF. The CDR3 nucleotides are TGCGCCAGCAGCCAAGTAATTGCGGGAGTATCCTACAATGAGCAGTTCTTC.

V usage is TRBV4-1 and J usage is TRBJ1-1, with unresolved D. Germline V gives CDR1 MGHRA, CDR2 YSYEKL. This CDR3 region has 13 residues. Trimming cost V 0 bases and J 13 bases, with 15 bases left between them. CDR3 region: CASSQDRRVVDFF. In nucleotides, the CDR3 is TGCGCCAGCAGCCAAGATCGGCGGGTAGTGGATTTCTTT.

V and J are TRBV18 and TRBJ2-7, with D possibly TRBD2 on 5 matching bases. Germline values: CDR1 KGHSH, CDR2 LQKENI. The CDR3 runs 16 residues. Between the trimmed V and J ends, which lost 0 bases and 2 bases, there was a span of 14 bases. CDR3 sequence reads: CASSPPAGVETYEQYF. The CDR3 coding sequence is TGTGCCAGCTCACCACCAGCCGGGGTCGAAACCTACGAGCAGTACTTC.

The V call is TRBV2, the J call TRBJ1-1; D remains ambiguous. V lost 0 bases and J lost 0, with 5 bases in between. The germline V gene encodes CDR1 SNHLY and CDR2 FYNNEI. The CDR3 has 14 amino acids. The CDR3 DNA reads as TGTGCCAGCAGTGAAGCCAGGATGAACACTGAAGCTTTCTTT. This encodes CASSEARMNTEAFF.

The chain couples TRBV2 to TRBJ1-2, with D hard to call. V was cut by 8 bases and J by 2 bases, with 9 bases left in between. This CDR3 comprises 12 residues. From germline, CDR1 is SNHLY and CDR2 FYNNEI. This chain's CDR3 is CASRVSNYGYTF. The CDR3 DNA follows: TGTGCCAGCCGAGTGTCCAACTATGGCTACACCTTC.

The V call is TRBV6-6, the J call TRBJ1-2; D might be TRBD1 (5 bases). CDR1 and CDR2 from the germline V gene are MNHNY and SVGAGI (reference sequence). The V end was cut by 0 bases, the J end by 2 bases, with 13 bases between. There are 16 residues in the CDR3. The CDR3 nucleotides read TGTGCCAGCAGTTACTCGATTAGCCAGGGCAACTATGGCTACACCTTC. This gives the protein CASSYSISQGNYGYTF.

This clone has only one observation. The chain joins TRBV5-5 to TRBJ1-1, with 11 bases that match TRBD1. V lost 4 bases and J lost 4; bases outside the gene matches: 6. CDR1 SGHKS and CDR2 YYEKEE come from the germline V gene (reference sequence). This CDR3 contains 15 residues. The CDR3 spells CASSPWDRGFTEAFF. For the CDR3, the DNA is TGTGCCAGCAGCCCTTGGGACAGGGGGTTCACTGAAGCTTTCTTT.

In this sample, this clone turned up once. The chain employs TRBV15 and TRBJ2-7; D may be TRBD2 (7 bases). The germline V gene encodes CDR1 LNHNV and CDR2 YYDKDF (reference sequence). V lost 6 bases and J lost 2, with 17 bases in between. This CDR3 comprises 15 residues. The CDR3 bases are TGTGCCACCAGTCCCGCTCGGGGGGCCCCCTACGAGCAGTACTTC. It yields the protein CATSPARGAPYEQYF.

This sequence joins TRBV6-1 and TRBJ2-5; D possibly corresponds to TRBD1 (6 bases). The J call is doubtful: the DNA matches TRBJ2-7 better. CDR1 is MNHNS and CDR2 is SASEGT in the germline V gene. The CDR3 contains 15 residues. Here the CDR3 DNA reads TGTGCCAGCAGCAAAGGACAGAGCTTATCCTACGAGCAGTACTTC. It yields the protein CASSKGQSLSYEQYF.

This sequence joins TRBV29-1 and TRBJ1-2; D gene ambiguous. CDR1 and CDR2 (germline): SQVTM, ANQGSEA. This CDR3 is built from 12 residues. V lost 1 base, J lost 2 bases, and 5 bases lay in between. CDR3 residues: CSVEVQNYGYTF. CDR3 coding DNA: TGCAGCGTTGAAGTACAAAACTATGGCTACACCTTC.

This rearrangement joins TRBV19 to TRBJ1-6; the match to TRBD1 covers 8 bases. The length of the CDR3 is 17 residues. Unmatched junction bases numbered 7, after V lost 3 bases and J lost 3 bases. The V gene's germline CDR1 is LNHDA and CDR2 SQIVND (reference sequence). This CDR3 reads CASSIRSGGGYNSPLHF. In nucleotides, the CDR3 is TGTGCCAGTAGTATTCGTTCAGGGGGCGGCTATAATTCACCCCTCCACTTT.